This TCR beta chain was recorded in a study of T cells in Graves' hyperthyroidism and ophthalmopathy (dated by TCRdb to between 2018 and 2020). A note on the overall study: Peripheral blood was collected at initial diagnosis, before any treatment. TCR V-J signatures able to tell the groups apart were searched for in a discovery cohort of 100 patients, of whom fewer than 45 had Graves' ophthalmopathy and about 55 had stable Graves' hyperthyroidism. Whether ophthalmopathy could be predicted prospectively was tested in an independent validation cohort made up of 18 to 20 hyperthyroidism patients plus 17 patients who later progressed to ophthalmopathy. The roughly 100 discovery patients were randomly split 7:3 into training and test sets. In about 6 Graves' hyperthyroidism patients, the study also compared T-cell repertoires from thyroid tissue with T-cell repertoires from blood. Following sampling, methimazole starting at 30 mg daily was given to hyperthyroidism patients, and high-dose intravenous methylprednisolone was given to ophthalmopathy patients. TCR Vbeta CDR3 sequencing of roughly 140 peripheral blood samples (around 45 ophthalmopathy, roughly 72 hyperthyroidism and roughly 17 progressor patients) is reported in the paper. What the study reported, not specific to this receptor: During validation, the model predicted progression to ophthalmopathy a median of around 7 months ahead of onset, with more than 60% sensitivity and almost 75% specificity. A 13 V-J signature model separated ophthalmopathy from stable hyperthyroidism, with approximately 86% sensitivity and approximately 81% specificity in cross-validation and 80%/75% in testing. No statistical method was used to fix the sample size in advance, and group allocation was not hidden from the investigators. Most expanded thyroid clonotypes (frequency above 0.001) were also detected in blood, suggesting blood repertoires may reflect thyroid immune responses.

Stable Graves' hyperthyroidism was defined as no progression to ophthalmopathy during 18 months of follow-up. Hyperthyroidism patients were newly diagnosed, had a disease duration of under 2 months, and were aged 18 to 65 years. Patients with uncontrolled infections, other autoimmune diseases, pregnancy or lactation were excluded. Diagnoses were based on clinical symptoms, serum thyroxine and TRAb, thyroid ultrasound and orbital computed tomography. PBMCs were isolated from roughly 10 ml of fresh peripheral blood by Ficoll-Paque density gradient centrifugation. Total RNA was extracted using Trizol reagent, and RNA quality was assessed on an Agilent 2100 Bioanalyzer. The TCR beta CDR3 regions were amplified from RNA transcripts. The first round of RT-PCR for the TCR CDR3 was performed with the HTBI primer set and the Qiagen OneStep RT-PCR kit. A second multiplex PCR round built the libraries, followed by size selection and purification. The libraries were sequenced on an Illumina HiSeq2000 using paired-end 100 bp reads. The authors processed their data as follows. SOAPnuke was used to process the raw data, removing reads that contained adapters or uncalled bases, had a mean Phred below 15, or lacked an exact match to the constant primer or identifier. High-quality paired reads were merged with COPE v1.2.5, and unique nucleotide sequences were defined as clonotypes. Clonotypes were aligned to IMGT TRBV, TRBD and TRBJ reference segments using MiTCR v1.1. Only V-J combinations with frequency above 0.0001, covering approximately 99% of repertoires, were analysed. A TCS score was defined as the ratio of F50 (clonal expansion) to E x V (chaos), with BLOSUM62-based TCRdist applied between CDR3 peptides within each V-J. Welch's t-statistics and random forest reduced roughly 530 V-J features to 13, which were used in a naive Bayes classifier (R e1071). TCRdb reworked the public reads: Q25 trimming with fastp, MiXCR clone assembly, productive beta chains retained. All rows with the same CDR3 protein become a single entry with the most common DNA and genes. The V and J calls reflect TCRdb's pipeline rather than the authors' work. The sample table records a few hundred thousand distinct CDR3 sequences; 15% to 18% of these occur just once. 7.5% to 9% of the sample is taken by the ten largest.

This clonotype was counted between two and nine times. Its specific antigen is unknown. Base qualities are not at hand, and no much larger clone is one base apart. Material for sequencing was blood. The sequence derives from a woman under 30 with Graves' hyperthyroidism.

The nucleotide sequence reads as follows: TGTGCCAGCAGCCAATACGGACAGGCTACTTATGAAAAACTGTTTTTT. Its protein is CASSQYGQATYEKLFF. The sequence joins TRBV14 to TRBJ1-4, with 7 bases in between that match TRBD1. As encoded in the germline V gene, CDR1 is SGHDN while CDR2 is FVKESK. Trimmed from V: 2 bases; trimmed from J: 6 bases; junction bases lacking a gene match: 9. The CDR3, cysteine through phenylalanine, is 16 amino acids long. Only the CDR3 part of the read is kept: 48 bases, read in frame from the first base. Beyond the CDR3, the reference TRBV14 and TRBJ1-4 genes provide the residues; the full variable domain reads: EAGVTQFPSHSVIEKGQTVTLRCDPISGHDNLYWYRRVMGKEIKFLLHFVKESKQDESGMPNNRFLAERTGGTYSTLKVQPAELEDSGVYFCASSQYGQATYEKLFFGSGTQLSVL.